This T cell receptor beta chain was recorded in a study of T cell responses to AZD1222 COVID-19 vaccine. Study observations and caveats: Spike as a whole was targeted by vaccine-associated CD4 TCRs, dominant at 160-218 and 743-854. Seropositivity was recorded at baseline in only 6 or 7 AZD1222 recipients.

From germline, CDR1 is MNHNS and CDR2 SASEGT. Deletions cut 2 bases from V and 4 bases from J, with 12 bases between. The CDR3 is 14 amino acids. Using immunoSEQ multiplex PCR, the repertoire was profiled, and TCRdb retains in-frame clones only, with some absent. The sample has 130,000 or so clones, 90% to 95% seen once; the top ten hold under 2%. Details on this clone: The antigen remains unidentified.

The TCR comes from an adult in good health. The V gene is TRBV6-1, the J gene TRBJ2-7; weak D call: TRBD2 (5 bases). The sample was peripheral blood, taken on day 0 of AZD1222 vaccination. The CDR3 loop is CASSELVRTYEQYF. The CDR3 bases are TGTGCCAGCAGTGAATTGGTTAGGACTTACGAGCAGTACTTC.